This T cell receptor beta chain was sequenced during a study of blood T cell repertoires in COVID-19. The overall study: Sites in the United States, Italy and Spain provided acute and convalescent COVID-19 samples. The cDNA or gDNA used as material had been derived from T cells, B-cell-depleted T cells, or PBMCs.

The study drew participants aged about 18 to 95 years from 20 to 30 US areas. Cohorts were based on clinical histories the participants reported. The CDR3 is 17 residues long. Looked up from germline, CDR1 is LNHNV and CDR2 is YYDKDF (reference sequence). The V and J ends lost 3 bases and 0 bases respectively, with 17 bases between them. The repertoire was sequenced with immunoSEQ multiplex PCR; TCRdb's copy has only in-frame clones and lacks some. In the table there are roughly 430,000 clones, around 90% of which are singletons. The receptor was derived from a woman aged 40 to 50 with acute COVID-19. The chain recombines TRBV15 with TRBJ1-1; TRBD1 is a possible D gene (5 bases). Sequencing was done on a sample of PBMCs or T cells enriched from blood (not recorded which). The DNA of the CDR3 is TGTGCCACCAGCAGGGACCTCTCGGACACTATGAACACTGAAGCTTTCTTT. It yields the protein CATSRDLSDTMNTEAFF. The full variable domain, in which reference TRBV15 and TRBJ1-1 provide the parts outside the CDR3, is DAMVIQNPRYQVTQFGKPVTLSCSQTLNHNVMYWYQQKSSQAPKLLFHYYDKDFNNEADTPDNFQSRRPNTSFCFLDIRSPGLGDTAMYLCATSRDLSDTMNTEAFFGQGTRLTVV.